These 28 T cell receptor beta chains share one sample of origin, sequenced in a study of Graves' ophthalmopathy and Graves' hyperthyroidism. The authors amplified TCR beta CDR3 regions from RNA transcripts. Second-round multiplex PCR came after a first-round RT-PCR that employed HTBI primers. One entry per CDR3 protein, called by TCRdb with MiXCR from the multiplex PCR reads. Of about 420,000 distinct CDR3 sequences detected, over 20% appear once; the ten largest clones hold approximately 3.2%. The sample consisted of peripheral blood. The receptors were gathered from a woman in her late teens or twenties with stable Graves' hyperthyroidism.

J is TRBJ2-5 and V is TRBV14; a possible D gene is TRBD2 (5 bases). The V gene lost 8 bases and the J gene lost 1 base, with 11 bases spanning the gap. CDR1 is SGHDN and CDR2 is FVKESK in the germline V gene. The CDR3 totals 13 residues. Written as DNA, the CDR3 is TGTGCCAGCGCCCTGGCGGGCCAAGAGACCCAGTACTTC. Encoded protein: CASALAGQETQYF.

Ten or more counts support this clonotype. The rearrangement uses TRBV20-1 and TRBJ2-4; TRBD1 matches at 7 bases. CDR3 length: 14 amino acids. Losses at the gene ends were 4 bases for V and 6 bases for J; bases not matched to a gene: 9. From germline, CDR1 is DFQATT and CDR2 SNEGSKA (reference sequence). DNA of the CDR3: TGCAGTGCTAAGCCCCGGGACAGCATAAACATTCAGTACTTC. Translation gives CSAKPRDSINIQYF.

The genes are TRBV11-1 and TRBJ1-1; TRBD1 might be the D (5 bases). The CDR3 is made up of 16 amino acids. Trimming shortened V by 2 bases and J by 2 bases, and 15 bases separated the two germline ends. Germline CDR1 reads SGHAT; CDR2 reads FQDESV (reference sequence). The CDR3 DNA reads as TGTGCCAGCAGCTTACGTTCTGGACATCTTAACACTGAAGCTTTCTTT. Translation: CASSLRSGHLNTEAFF.

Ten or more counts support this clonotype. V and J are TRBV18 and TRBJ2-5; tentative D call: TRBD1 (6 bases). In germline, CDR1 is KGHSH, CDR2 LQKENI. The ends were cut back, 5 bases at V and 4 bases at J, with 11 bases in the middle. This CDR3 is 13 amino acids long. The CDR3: CASSRDTLETQYF. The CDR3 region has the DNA TGTGCCAGCTCAAGGGACACCTTAGAGACCCAGTACTTC.

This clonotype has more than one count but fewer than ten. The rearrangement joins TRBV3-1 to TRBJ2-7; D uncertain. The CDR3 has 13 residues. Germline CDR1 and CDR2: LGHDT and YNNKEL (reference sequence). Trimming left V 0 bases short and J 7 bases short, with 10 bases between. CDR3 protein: CASSQEPPVEQYF. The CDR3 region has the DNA TGTGCCAGCAGCCAAGAGCCTCCTGTTGAGCAGTACTTC.

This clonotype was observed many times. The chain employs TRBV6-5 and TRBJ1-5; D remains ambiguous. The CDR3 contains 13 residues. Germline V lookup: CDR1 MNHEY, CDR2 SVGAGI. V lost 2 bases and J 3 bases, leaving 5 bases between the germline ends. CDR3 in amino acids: CASSYGVNQPQHF. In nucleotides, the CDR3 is TGTGCCAGCAGTTACGGGGTCAATCAGCCCCAGCATTTT.

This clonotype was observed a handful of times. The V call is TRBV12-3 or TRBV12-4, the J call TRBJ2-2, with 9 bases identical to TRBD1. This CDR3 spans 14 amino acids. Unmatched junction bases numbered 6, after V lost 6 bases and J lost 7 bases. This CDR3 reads CASSLQGADGELFF. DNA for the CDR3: TGTGCCAGCAGCCTACAGGGGGCGGACGGGGAGCTGTTTTTT.

The CDR3, as DNA: TGTGCCAGCAGAGGAAACCGACGGAGAGCTGGAAACACCATATATTTT. As protein: CASRGNRRRAGNTIYF. The chain employs TRBV6-2 or TRBV6-3 and TRBJ1-3; D is unresolved. Germline lookup yields CDR1 MNHEY and CDR2 SVGEGT. With 6 bases removed from V and 2 bases from J, the gap between germline ends came to 17 bases. There are 16 residues in the CDR3.

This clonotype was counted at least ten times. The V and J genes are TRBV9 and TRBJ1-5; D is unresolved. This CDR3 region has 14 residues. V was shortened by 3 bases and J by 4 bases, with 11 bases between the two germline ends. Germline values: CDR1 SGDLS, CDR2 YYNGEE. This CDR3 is CASSDSTQNQPQHF. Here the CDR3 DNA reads TGTGCCAGCAGCGATTCGACACAAAATCAGCCCCAGCATTTT.

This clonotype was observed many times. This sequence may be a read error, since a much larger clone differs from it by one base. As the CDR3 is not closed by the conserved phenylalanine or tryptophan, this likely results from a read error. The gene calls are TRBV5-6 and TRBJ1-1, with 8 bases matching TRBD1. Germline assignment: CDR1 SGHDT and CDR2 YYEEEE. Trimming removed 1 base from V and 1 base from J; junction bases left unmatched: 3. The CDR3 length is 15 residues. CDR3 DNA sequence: TGTGCCAGCAGCTTGTACAGGGGGAGGAACACTGAAGCTTTCCTT. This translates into CASSLYRGRNTEAFL.

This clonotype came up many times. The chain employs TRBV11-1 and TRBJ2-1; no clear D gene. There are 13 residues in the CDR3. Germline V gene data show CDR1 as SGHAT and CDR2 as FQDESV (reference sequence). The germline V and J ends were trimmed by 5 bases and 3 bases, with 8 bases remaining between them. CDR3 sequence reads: CASSPRLYNEQFF. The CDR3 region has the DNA TGTGCCAGCAGCCCACGACTCTACAATGAGCAGTTCTTC.

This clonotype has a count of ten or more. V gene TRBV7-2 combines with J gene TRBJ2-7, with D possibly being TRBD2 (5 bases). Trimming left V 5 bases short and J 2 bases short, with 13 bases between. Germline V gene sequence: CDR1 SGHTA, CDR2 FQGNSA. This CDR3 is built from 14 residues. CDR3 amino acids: CASSLGGAAYEQYF. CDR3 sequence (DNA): TGTGCCAGCAGCCTAGGAGGAGCGGCCTACGAGCAGTACTTC. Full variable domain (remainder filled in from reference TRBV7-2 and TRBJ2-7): GAGVSQSPSNKVTEKGKDVELRCDPISGHTALYWYRQSLGQGLEFLIYFQGNSAPDKSGLPSDRFSAERTGGSVSTLTIQRTQQEDSAVYLCASSLGGAAYEQYFGPGTRLTVT.

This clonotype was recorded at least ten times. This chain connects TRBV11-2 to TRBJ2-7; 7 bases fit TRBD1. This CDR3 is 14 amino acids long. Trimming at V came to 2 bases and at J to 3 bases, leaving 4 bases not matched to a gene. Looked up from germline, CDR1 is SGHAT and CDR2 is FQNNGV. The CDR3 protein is CASSLLQGIYEQYF. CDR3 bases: TGTGCCAGCAGCTTATTACAGGGGATCTACGAGCAGTACTTC.

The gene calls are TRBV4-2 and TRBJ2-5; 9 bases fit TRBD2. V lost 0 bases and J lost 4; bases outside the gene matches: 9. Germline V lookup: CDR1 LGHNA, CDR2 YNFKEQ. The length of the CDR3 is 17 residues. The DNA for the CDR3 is TGTGCCAGCAGCCAAGATCTGCGGGGGGGGGTACGAGAGACCCAGTACTTC. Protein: CASSQDLRGGVRETQYF.

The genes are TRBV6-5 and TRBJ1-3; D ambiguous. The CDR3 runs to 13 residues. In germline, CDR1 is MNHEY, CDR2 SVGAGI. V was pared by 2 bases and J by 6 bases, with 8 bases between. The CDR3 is CASSYARSNTIYF. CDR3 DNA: TGTGCCAGCAGTTACGCCCGATCAAACACCATATATTTT.

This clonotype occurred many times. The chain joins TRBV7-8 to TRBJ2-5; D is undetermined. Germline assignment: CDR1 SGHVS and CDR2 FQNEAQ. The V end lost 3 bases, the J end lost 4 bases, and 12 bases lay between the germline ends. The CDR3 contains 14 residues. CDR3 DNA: TGTGCCAGCAGCTTCCAAGTCGGCCCAGAGACCCAGTACTTC. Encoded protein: CASSFQVGPETQYF.

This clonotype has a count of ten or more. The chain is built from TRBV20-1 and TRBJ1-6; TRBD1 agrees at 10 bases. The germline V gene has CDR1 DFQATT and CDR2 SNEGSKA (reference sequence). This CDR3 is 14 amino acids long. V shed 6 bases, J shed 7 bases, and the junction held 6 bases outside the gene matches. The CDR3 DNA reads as TGCAGTGCCCGCGACAGGGGGCGGAATTCACCCCTCCACTTT. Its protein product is CSARDRGRNSPLHF.

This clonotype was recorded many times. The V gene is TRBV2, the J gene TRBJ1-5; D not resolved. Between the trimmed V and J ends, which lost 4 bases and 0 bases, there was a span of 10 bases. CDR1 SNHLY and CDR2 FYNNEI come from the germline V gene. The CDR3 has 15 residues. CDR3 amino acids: CASSARRSSNQPQHF. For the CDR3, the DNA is TGTGCCAGCAGTGCCAGGCGGAGTAGCAATCAGCCCCAGCATTTT.

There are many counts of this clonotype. In DNA, the CDR3 is TGTGCCAGCAGTCGGATCGCGGGATTTGAAGCTTTCTTT. This translates into CASSRIAGFEAFF. The rearrangement joins TRBV2 to TRBJ1-1; D ambiguous. Germline CDR1 is SNHLY and CDR2 is FYNNEI. The length of the CDR3 is 13 residues. Trimming took off 5 bases at V and 7 bases at J, with 14 bases between the two ends.

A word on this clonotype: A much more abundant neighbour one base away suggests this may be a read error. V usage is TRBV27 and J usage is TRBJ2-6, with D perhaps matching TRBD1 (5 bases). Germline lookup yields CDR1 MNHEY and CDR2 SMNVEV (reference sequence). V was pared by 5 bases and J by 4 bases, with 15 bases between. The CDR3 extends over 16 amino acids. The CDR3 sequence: CASSLAPGSGANVLTF. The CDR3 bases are TGTGCCAGCAGTCTCGCCCCAGGGTCCGGGGCCAACGTCCTGACTTTC.

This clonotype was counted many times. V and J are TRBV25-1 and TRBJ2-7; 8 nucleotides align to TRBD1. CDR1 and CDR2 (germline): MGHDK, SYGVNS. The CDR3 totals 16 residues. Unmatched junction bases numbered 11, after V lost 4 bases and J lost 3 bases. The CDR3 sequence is CASSGLTGEHGYEQYF. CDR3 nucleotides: TGTGCCAGCAGTGGCCTGACAGGGGAACACGGCTACGAGCAGTACTTC.

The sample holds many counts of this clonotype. The CDR3 spells CASSDAGLGPPLHF. CDR3 coding DNA: TGTGCCAGCAGCGACGCGGGGCTTGGGCCACCCCTCCACTTT. V usage is TRBV25-1 and J usage is TRBJ1-6, with D tentatively TRBD1 (5 bases). The CDR3 contains 14 residues. Germline V lookup: CDR1 MGHDK, CDR2 SYGVNS. V was clipped by 6 bases and J by 11 bases, with 17 bases between them.

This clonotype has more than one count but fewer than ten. DNA of the CDR3: TGTGCCAGCAGTAACCGACAGCCCTTTTATAATTCACCCCTCCACTTT. Protein sequence: CASSNRQPFYNSPLHF. The chain carries TRBV27 and TRBJ1-6; a possible D gene is TRBD1 (5 bases). Germline CDR1 is MNHEY and CDR2 is SMNVEV (reference sequence). Trimming removed 5 bases from V and 4 bases from J, with 15 bases in between. This CDR3 comprises 16 residues.

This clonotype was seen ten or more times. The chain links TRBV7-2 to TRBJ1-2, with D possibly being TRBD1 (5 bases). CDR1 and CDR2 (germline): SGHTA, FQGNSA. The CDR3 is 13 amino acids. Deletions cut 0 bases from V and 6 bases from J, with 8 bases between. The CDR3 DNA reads TGTGCCAGCAGCTTAGCGCCGGGGGATGGCTACACCTTC. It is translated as CASSLAPGDGYTF. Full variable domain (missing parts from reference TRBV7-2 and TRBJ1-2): GAGVSQSPSNKVTEKGKDVELRCDPISGHTALYWYRQSLGQGLEFLIYFQGNSAPDKSGLPSDRFSAERTGGSVSTLTIQRTQQEDSAVYLCASSLAPGDGYTFGSGTRLTVV.

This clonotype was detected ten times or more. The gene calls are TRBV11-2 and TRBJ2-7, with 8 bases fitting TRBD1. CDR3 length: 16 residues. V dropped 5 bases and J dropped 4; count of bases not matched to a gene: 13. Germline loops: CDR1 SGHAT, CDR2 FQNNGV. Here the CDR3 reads CASSLGLDREVYEQYF. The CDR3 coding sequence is TGTGCCAGCAGCCTGGGTTTGGACAGGGAAGTATACGAGCAGTACTTC.

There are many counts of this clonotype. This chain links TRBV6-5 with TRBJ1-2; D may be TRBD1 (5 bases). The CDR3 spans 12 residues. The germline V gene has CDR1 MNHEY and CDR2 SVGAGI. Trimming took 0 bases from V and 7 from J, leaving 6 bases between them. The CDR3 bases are TGTGCCAGCAGTTACTCAGGGACTGGCTACACCTTC. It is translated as CASSYSGTGYTF.

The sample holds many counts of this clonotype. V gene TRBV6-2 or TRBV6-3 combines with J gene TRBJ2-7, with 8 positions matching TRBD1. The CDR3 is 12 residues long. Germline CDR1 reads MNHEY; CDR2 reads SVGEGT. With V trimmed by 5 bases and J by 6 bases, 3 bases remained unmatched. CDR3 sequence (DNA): TGTGCCAGCAGTCAGGGGGCCCGCGAGCAGTACTTC. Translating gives CASSQGAREQYF.

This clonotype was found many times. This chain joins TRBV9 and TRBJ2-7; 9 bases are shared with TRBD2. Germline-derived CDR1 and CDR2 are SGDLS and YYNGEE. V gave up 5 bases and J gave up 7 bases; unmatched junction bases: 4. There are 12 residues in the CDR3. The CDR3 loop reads CASSASGGEQYF. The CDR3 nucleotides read TGTGCCAGCAGTGCAAGCGGGGGGGAGCAGTACTTC.